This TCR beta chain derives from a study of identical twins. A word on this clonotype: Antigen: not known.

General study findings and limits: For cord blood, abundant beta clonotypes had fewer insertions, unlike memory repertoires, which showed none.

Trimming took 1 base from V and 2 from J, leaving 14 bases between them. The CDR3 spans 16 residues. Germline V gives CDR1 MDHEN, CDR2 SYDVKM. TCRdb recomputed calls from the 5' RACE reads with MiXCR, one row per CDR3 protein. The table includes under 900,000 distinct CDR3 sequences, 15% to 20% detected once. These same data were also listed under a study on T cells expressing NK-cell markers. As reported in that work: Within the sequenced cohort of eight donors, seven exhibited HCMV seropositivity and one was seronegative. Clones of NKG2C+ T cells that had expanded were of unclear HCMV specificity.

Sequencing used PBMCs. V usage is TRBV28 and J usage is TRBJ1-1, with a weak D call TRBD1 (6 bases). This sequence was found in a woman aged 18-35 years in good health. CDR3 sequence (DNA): TGTGCCAGCAGTTTATTCAGGGGATACGGTAACACTGAAGCTTTCTTT. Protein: CASSLFRGYGNTEAFF.